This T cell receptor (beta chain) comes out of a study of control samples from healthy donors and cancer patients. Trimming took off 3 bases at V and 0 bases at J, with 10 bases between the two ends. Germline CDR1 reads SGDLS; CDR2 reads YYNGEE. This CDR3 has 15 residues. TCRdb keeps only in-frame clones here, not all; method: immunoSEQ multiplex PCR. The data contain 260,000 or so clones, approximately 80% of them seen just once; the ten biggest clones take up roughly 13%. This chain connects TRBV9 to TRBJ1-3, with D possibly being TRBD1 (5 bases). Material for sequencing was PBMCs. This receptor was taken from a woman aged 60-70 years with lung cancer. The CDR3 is CASSGDVRSGNTIYF. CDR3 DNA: TGTGCCAGCAGCGGGGACGTTCGCTCTGGAAACACCATATATTTT.